This T cell receptor beta chain was captured by sequencing in a study of technical replicates of blood from a few donors. In germline, CDR1 is SGHRS, CDR2 YFSETQ. V lost 3 bases and J lost 4; bases outside the gene matches: 5. The CDR3 length is 14 residues. TCRdb's copy holds only in-frame clones and misses some; the assay was immunoSEQ multiplex PCR. The sample yields tens of thousands of clones, about 95% seen once. The rearrangement joins TRBV5-1 to TRBJ2-7, with 9 bases that match TRBD1. Sequenced sample: PBMCs. This TCR was recovered from a human donor in good health. Some clones in this sample may be carry-over from other donors' samples. CDR3 nucleotides: TGCGCCAGCAGCTGGGACAGGGTTTCGTACGAGCAGTACTTC. Protein product: CASSWDRVSYEQYF.